This T cell receptor (beta chain) appears in the sequencing data of a study of T-cell reconstitution after alpha-beta-depleted transplantation in children. Regarding the study as a whole: T-cell counts and diversity at one year following transplant were attributed mainly to newly produced T cells. Several hundred expanded graft clones reportedly gave rise to the alpha-beta T cells present about two months after transplant.

V was trimmed by 8 bases and J by 4 bases, leaving 18 bases between them. The CDR3 sequence is 14 residues long. Germline CDR1 MDHEN, CDR2 SYDVKM. A remark on this clonotype: Its antigen is not known.

Unique molecular identifiers tagged the TCRbeta library. TCRdb called the PCR reads again in MiXCR, with one record for every CDR3 protein. The sample has 450,000 to 550,000 distinct CDR3 sequences, over 9.5% seen once. The source was PBMCs, mostly from graft donor cells, collected 180 days after TCRalphabeta/CD19-depleted stem cell transplant. V is TRBV28 and J is TRBJ2-7, with a tentative D call TRBD1 (6 bases). The origin of this receptor is a female patient aged 2-15 years who had a stem cell transplant for aplastic anemia, so the T cells may come from the graft donor. CDR3 in amino acids: CASLRIPGDYEQYF. The CDR3 coding sequence is TGTGCCAGCCTTAGGATCCCAGGGGATTACGAGCAGTACTTC.